This entry features one T cell receptor (beta chain) sequence. The CDR3 has 13 amino acids. Germline CDR1 SEHNR, CDR2 FQNEAQ (reference sequence). V lost 4 bases, J lost 2 bases, and 8 bases lay in between. Donors in Cohort 3 who had recovered were those with two negative PCRs, healthcare professional clearance, or resolution of their symptoms. The data were taken from a study of blood T cell repertoires in COVID-19. Across the study: Specimens from acute and convalescent COVID-19 originated in the United States, Italy and Spain.

Authors' processing steps: Nucleated cell number was recorded as an estimate derived from reference gene primer amplification. Sequencing used immunoSEQ multiplex PCR; TCRdb keeps in-frame clones, though not all of them. The V and J calls and clone size were taken over from that table, and D and trimming were inferred from the DNA. The sample holds more than 300,000 clones, 88% seen once. This chain uses TRBV7-9 with TRBJ2-5; the D gene is possibly TRBD2 (6 bases). Sequenced: PBMCs or T cells enriched from blood (not recorded which). The TCR sequence derives from a woman under 30 who had recovered from COVID-19. In DNA, the CDR3 is TGTGCCAGCAGCTCCCGGGGGCAAGAGACCCAGTACTTC. It specifies CASSSRGQETQYF.